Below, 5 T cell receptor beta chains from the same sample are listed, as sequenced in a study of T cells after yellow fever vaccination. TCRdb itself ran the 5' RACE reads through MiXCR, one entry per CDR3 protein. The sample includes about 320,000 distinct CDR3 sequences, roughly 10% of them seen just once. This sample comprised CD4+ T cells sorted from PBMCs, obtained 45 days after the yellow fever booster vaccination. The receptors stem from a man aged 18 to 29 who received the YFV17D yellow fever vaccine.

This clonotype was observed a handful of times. DNA of the CDR3: TGCGCCAGCAGCTTCTGGACAGGGAAGGGTGGCTACACCTTC. It codes for CASSFWTGKGGYTF. This chain connects TRBV5-1 to TRBJ1-2; 8 nucleotides align to TRBD1. Germline V gene lookup returns CDR1 SGHRS and CDR2 YFSETQ. Trimming at V came to 2 bases and at J to 7 bases, leaving 7 bases not matched to a gene. This CDR3 spans 14 amino acids.

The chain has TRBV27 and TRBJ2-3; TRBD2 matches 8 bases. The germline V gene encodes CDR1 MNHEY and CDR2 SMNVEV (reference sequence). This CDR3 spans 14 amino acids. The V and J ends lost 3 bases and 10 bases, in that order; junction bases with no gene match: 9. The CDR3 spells CASSFLAGGPPQYF. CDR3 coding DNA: TGTGCCAGCAGTTTTCTGGCGGGGGGTCCCCCGCAGTATTTT.

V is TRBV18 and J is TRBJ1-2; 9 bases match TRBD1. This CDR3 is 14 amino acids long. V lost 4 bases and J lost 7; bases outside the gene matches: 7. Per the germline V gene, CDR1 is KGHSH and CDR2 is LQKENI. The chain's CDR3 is CASSRDRDPGGYTF. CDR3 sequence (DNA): TGTGCCAGCTCACGGGACAGGGACCCGGGTGGCTACACCTTC.

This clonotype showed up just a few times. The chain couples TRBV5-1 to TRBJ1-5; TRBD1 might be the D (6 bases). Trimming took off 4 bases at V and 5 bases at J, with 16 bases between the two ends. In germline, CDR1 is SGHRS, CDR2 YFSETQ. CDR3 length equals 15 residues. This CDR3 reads CASSPIGGGYQPQHF. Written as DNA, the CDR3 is TGCGCCAGCAGCCCGATTGGAGGGGGGTATCAGCCCCAGCATTTT.

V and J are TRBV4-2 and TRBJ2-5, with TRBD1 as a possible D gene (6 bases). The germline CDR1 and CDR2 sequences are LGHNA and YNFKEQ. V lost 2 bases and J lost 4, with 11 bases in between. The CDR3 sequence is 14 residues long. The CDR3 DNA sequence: TGTGCCAGCAGCCAAACAACAGGGTTAGAGACCCAGTACTTC. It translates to CASSQTTGLETQYF.